This T cell receptor beta chain is from a study of technical replicates of blood from a few donors. The protocol was immunoSEQ multiplex PCR, while the TCRdb copy is restricted to in-frame clones and leaves out a portion. The table includes more than 65,000 clones, 80% to 90% detected once. The clonotype comes from a human donor in good health. Some clones in this sample may be carry-over from other donors' samples. The sample consisted of PBMCs.

The CDR3 loop is CASSQGTANYGYTF. CDR3 coding DNA: TGTGCCAGCAGCCAAGGGACAGCCAACTATGGCTACACCTTC. V usage is TRBV5-6 and J usage is TRBJ1-2, with 7 bases identical to TRBD1. After removal of 4 bases from V and 2 bases from J, the junction contained 5 bases not matched to a gene. The CDR3 is made up of 14 amino acids. Germline assignment: CDR1 SGHDT and CDR2 YYEEEE.